The 26 T cell receptor beta chains reported below all come from one sample, sequenced in a study of T cell changes during pregnancy in multiple sclerosis. Profiling relied on immunoSEQ multiplex PCR, and the TCRdb table lists in-frame clones only, not all of them. The sample lists around 100,000 clones, approximately 90% occurring once. Sequences were derived from peripheral blood, sampled after pregnancy. These receptors originate from a female donor with multiple sclerosis, enrolled in a pregnancy study.

The chain employs TRBV18 and TRBJ2-7; 8 bases fit TRBD1. With V trimmed by 3 bases and J by 0 bases, 10 bases remained unmatched. The germline V gene encodes CDR1 KGHSH and CDR2 LQKENI. This CDR3 comprises 17 residues. In DNA form, the CDR3 reads TGTGCCAGCTCACCCACCTCAACCGGGACAGGCTCCTACGAGCAGTACTTC. Translation gives CASSPTSTGTGSYEQYF.

The CDR3 here is CASSPSGGPTDTQYF. CDR3 sequence (DNA): TGTGCCAGCAGTCCGTCAGGGGGCCCCACAGATACGCAGTATTTT. The chain combines TRBV6-4 with TRBJ2-3; the match to TRBD1 covers 8 bases. The ends lost 5 bases at V and 2 bases at J; junction bases unmatched: 6. This CDR3 is 15 amino acids long. Per the germline V gene, CDR1 is MRHNA and CDR2 is SNTAGT.

The CDR3 loop is CASSLRGGLYGYTF. CDR3 DNA: TGTGCCAGCAGCTTGCGCGGGGGCCTTTATGGCTACACCTTC. The chain employs TRBV5-4 and TRBJ1-2; TRBD1 is a possible D gene (6 bases). Germline CDR1 and CDR2: SGHNT and YYREEE (reference sequence). The CDR3 totals 14 residues. The V gene lost 1 base and the J gene lost 5 bases, with 12 bases spanning the gap.

The rearrangement joins TRBV27 to TRBJ1-6; 7 nucleotides line up with TRBD1. Germline assignment: CDR1 MNHEY and CDR2 SMNVEV (reference sequence). The CDR3 covers 16 residues. The J segment lost 12 bases and the V segment lost 4 bases, leaving 15 bases of the junction unmatched. CDR3 DNA sequence: TGTGCCAGCAGTTCGCCGGTTCAGGGGGACCGGATACCCCTCCACTTT. Protein: CASSSPVQGDRIPLHF.

The CDR3 loop reads CASSRGTGTNQPQHF. CDR3 coding DNA: TGTGCCAGCAGCCGAGGGACAGGGACCAATCAGCCCCAGCATTTT. The chain is built from TRBV2 and TRBJ1-5; 9 bases agree with TRBD1. This CDR3 spans 15 amino acids. Germline V gives CDR1 SNHLY, CDR2 FYNNEI. V dropped 6 bases and J dropped 3; count of bases not matched to a gene: 6. The full variable domain, rest sourced from reference TRBV2 and TRBJ1-5, is EPEVTQTPSHQVTQMGQEVILRCVPISNHLYFYWYRQILGQKVEFLVSFYNNEISEKSEIFDDQFSVERPDGSNFTLKIRSTKLEDSAMYFCASSRGTGTNQPQHFGDGTRLSIL.

This chain joins TRBV5-1 and TRBJ2-3; maybe TRBD2 (7 bases). V lost 5 bases and J lost 3, with 19 bases in between. The CDR3 length is 16 residues. Looked up from germline, CDR1 is SGHRS and CDR2 is YFSETQ. CDR3 sequence (DNA): TGCGCCAGCAGTACTGGGCGGGGGCCATTAACAGATACGCAGTATTTT. Translation gives CASSTGRGPLTDTQYF.

As concerns this clone: A read error may account for a junction end that differs from germline. V is TRBV7-7 and J is TRBJ2-5; the D is unclear. This CDR3 is 13 amino acids long. CDR1 SSHAT and CDR2 FNYEAQ come from the germline V gene (reference sequence). CDR3 nucleotide sequence: TGTGCTAGCAGCCCCGACTCTGAAGAGACCCAGTACTTC. It encodes CASSPDSEETQYF. Using reference TRBV7-7 and TRBJ2-5 for the parts outside the CDR3, the full variable domain is GAGVSQSPRYKVTKRGQDVTLRCDPISSHATLYWYQQALGQGPEFLTYFNYEAQPDKSGLPSDRFSAERPEGSISTLTIQRTEQRDSAMYRCASSPDSEETQYFGPGTRLLVL.

The chain carries TRBV18 and TRBJ2-5, with TRBD2 identical over 10 bases. The germline gives CDR1 KGHSH, CDR2 LQKENI. V shed 1 base and J 2 bases; nucleotides not matched to a gene: 10. This CDR3 is 18 amino acids long. The CDR3: CASSPLASGGPTQETQYF. The CDR3 bases are TGTGCCAGCTCACCACTGGCTAGCGGGGGCCCTACGCAAGAGACCCAGTACTTC.

The chain couples TRBV29-1 to TRBJ2-4, with no clear D. Germline CDR1 reads SQVTM; CDR2 reads ANQGSEA. This CDR3 is 13 amino acids long. V was trimmed by 5 bases and J by 1 base, leaving 9 bases between them. The CDR3 region is CSVCPAAKNIQYF. The CDR3 region has the DNA TGCAGCGTTTGCCCCGCGGCCAAAAACATTCAGTACTTC.

This chain links TRBV6-6 with TRBJ2-3, with D perhaps TRBD2 (6 bases). This CDR3 spans 15 amino acids. V lost 6 bases and J lost 4, with 17 bases in between. Germline CDR1 and CDR2: MNHNY and SVGAGI (reference sequence). CDR3 region: CASSNGAEGPDTQYF. In DNA, the CDR3 is TGTGCCAGCAGCAACGGGGCGGAGGGGCCAGATACGCAGTATTTT.

This chain joins TRBV25-1 and TRBJ2-3, with a possible D match to TRBD2 (6 bases). The CDR3 runs to 16 residues. With 6 bases removed from V and 0 bases from J, the gap between germline ends came to 16 bases. Germline V lookup: CDR1 MGHDK, CDR2 SYGVNS. This CDR3 reads CASRGGPSFSTDTQYF. The CDR3 DNA sequence: TGTGCCAGCAGGGGGGGTCCCTCCTTTAGCACAGATACGCAGTATTTT.

This sequence joins TRBV6-1 and TRBJ2-7; possibly TRBD1 for D (5 bases). Trimming shortened V by 1 base and J by 0 bases, and 10 bases separated the two germline ends. CDR1 is MNHNS, CDR2 SASEGT, per germline. CDR3 length: 15 residues. In DNA, the CDR3 is TGTGCCAGCAGTGAAGGTCTAGACAGCTCCTACGAGCAGTACTTC. Translated, it gives CASSEGLDSSYEQYF.

This rearrangement joins TRBV15 to TRBJ2-3; 11 bases line up with TRBD1. CDR3 length: 17 residues. Looked up from germline, CDR1 is LNHNV and CDR2 is YYDKDF (reference sequence). The trim removed 0 bases at V and 9 bases at J, leaving 11 bases unmatched. Written as DNA, the CDR3 is TGTGCCACCAGCAGAGACCTTTCACCGGGACAGGGGGACACGCAGTATTTT. Its translation: CATSRDLSPGQGDTQYF.

This chain uses TRBV29-1 with TRBJ2-3; 8 nucleotides align to TRBD2. Germline V gene sequence: CDR1 SQVTM, CDR2 ANQGSEA. CDR3 length: 13 residues. V was pared by 7 bases and J by 2 bases, with 5 bases of the junction left unmatched. The CDR3 loop reads CSAVAGFTDTQYF. The DNA for the CDR3 is TGCAGCGCCGTAGCGGGGTTCACAGATACGCAGTATTTT.

Notes on this clone: One end of the junction varies from germline; a read error may be responsible. The rearrangement uses TRBV20-1 and TRBJ1-4, with no clear D. The CDR3 has 8 amino acids. Germline V gives CDR1 DFQATT, CDR2 SNEGSKA (reference sequence). The chain's CDR3 is CTARQAVF. In nucleotides, the CDR3 is TGCACCGCACGACAAGCGGTTTTT.

V usage is TRBV4-1 and J usage is TRBJ2-2, with 11 bases aligning to TRBD2. The germline gives CDR1 MGHRA, CDR2 YSYEKL. The CDR3 has 18 amino acids. V lost 2 bases and J lost 5; bases outside the gene matches: 10. CDR3 protein: CASSQRTSGGMGTGELFF. The CDR3 DNA sequence: TGCGCCAGCAGCCAAAGAACTAGCGGGGGTATGGGAACCGGGGAGCTGTTTTTT.

The V call is TRBV7-3, the J call TRBJ2-2; D gene ambiguous. The V gene's germline CDR1 is SGHTA and CDR2 FQGTGA. Deletions cut 5 bases from V and 6 bases from J, with 10 bases between. The CDR3 consists of 13 residues. CDR3 coding DNA: TGTGCCAGCAGCCCTTCTAGTTCCGGGGAGCTGTTTTTT. This encodes CASSPSSSGELFF.

This clone was recorded once. CDR3 in DNA: TGTGCCAGCAGCTTAGAAGTCGGCGGAGATGAGCAGTTCTTC. This gives the protein CASSLEVGGDEQFF. The chain couples TRBV7-3 to TRBJ2-1; no definite D call. CDR1 and CDR2 (germline): SGHTA, FQGTGA. The CDR3 covers 14 residues. The germline V and J ends were trimmed by 2 bases and 8 bases, with 13 bases remaining between them.

The chain carries TRBV10-3 and TRBJ1-4, with 7 bases that match TRBD1. The germline gives CDR1 ENHRY, CDR2 SYGVKD. CDR3 length equals 14 residues. The V and J ends lost 8 bases and 4 bases, in that order; junction bases with no gene match: 7. CDR3 in amino acids: CAIGPGQLNEKLFF. As DNA, the CDR3 is TGTGCCATCGGCCCGGGACAGCTTAATGAAAAACTGTTTTTT.

This chain joins TRBV19 and TRBJ2-1; maybe TRBD2 (7 bases). This CDR3 comprises 15 residues. The V end was cut by 3 bases, the J end by 4 bases, with 13 bases between. Looked up from germline, CDR1 is LNHDA and CDR2 is SQIVND (reference sequence). The CDR3 bases are TGTGCCAGTAGTATTGTGGCGGGGGCTTACAATGAGCAGTTCTTC. The encoded protein is CASSIVAGAYNEQFF.

The rearrangement joins TRBV5-8 to TRBJ2-5, with D unclear. V was shortened by 2 bases and J by 4 bases, with 9 bases between the two germline ends. Per the germline V gene, CDR1 is SGHTS and CDR2 is YDEGEE. This CDR3 comprises 13 residues. This CDR3 is CASSFTPGETQYF. DNA of the CDR3: TGTGCCAGCAGCTTCACCCCCGGAGAGACCCAGTACTTC.

The rearrangement joins TRBV19 to TRBJ1-5; D is ambiguous. Germline CDR1 and CDR2: LNHDA and SQIVND (reference sequence). Between the trimmed V and J ends, which lost 3 bases and 7 bases, there was a span of 7 bases. The CDR3 covers 12 residues. The CDR3 spells CASSMGSQPQHF. The CDR3 bases are TGTGCCAGTAGTATGGGCAGCCAGCCCCAGCATTTT. Variable domain in full (rest from reference TRBV19 and TRBJ1-5): DGGITQSPKYLFRKEGQNVTLSCEQNLNHDAMYWYRQDPGQGLRLIYYSQIVNDFQKGDIAEGYSVSREKKESFPLTVTSAQKNPTAFYLCASSMGSQPQHFGDGTRLSIL.

The J gene is TRBJ2-3, the V gene TRBV27, with D perhaps matching TRBD1 (6 bases). V was clipped by 6 bases and J by 5 bases, with 18 bases between them. The CDR3 contains 15 residues. CDR1 and CDR2 (germline): MNHEY, SMNVEV (reference sequence). The CDR3 DNA follows: TGTGCCAGCAGCCCGACAGGACTCGGCCGAGATACGCAGTATTTT. This gives the protein CASSPTGLGRDTQYF.

The chain joins TRBV12-2 to TRBJ1-4. TRBV12-2 is a pseudogene locus. This CDR3 spans 16 amino acids. DNA for the CDR3: TGTGCAAGTCGCTCCTGGGGGGAGGGAGGAGGGGAAAAACTGTTTTTT. Protein: CASRSWGEGGGEKLFF.

The chain has TRBV2 and TRBJ2-7; a possible D gene is TRBD1 (7 bases). Germline-derived CDR1 and CDR2 are SNHLY and FYNNEI. Trimming stripped 4 bases from V and 0 bases from J, with 10 bases between. There are 14 residues in the CDR3. The chain's CDR3 is CASSVRGDSYEQYF. In DNA form, the CDR3 reads TGTGCCAGCAGTGTCAGGGGGGACTCCTACGAGCAGTACTTC.

The chain links TRBV20-1 to TRBJ1-2; weak D call: TRBD1 (6 bases). Germline V gene lookup returns CDR1 DFQATT and CDR2 SNEGSKA (reference sequence). CDR3 length: 11 residues. The V gene lost 4 bases and the J gene lost 6 bases, with 9 bases spanning the gap. CDR3 region: CSAKGVDGYTF. CDR3 coding DNA: TGCAGTGCTAAGGGGGTAGATGGCTACACCTTC.